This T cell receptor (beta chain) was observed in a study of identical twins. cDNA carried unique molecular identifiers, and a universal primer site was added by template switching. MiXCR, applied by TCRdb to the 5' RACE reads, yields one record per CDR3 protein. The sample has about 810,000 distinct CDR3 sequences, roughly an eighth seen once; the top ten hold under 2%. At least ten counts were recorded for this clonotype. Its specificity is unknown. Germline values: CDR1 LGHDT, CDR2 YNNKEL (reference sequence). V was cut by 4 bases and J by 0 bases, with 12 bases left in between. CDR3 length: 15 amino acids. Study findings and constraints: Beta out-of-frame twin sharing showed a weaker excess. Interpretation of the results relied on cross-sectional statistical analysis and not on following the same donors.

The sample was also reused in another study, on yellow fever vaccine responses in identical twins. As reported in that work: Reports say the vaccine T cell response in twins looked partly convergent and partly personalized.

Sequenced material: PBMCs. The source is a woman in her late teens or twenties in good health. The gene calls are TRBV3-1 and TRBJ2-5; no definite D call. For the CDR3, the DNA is TGTGCCAGCAGCCCCTCCCCCCGCGACCAAGAGACCCAGTACTTC. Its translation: CASSPSPRDQETQYF.